Each of the 9 T cell receptor beta chains below was sequenced from the same sample in a study of radiation and T cells in renal cell carcinoma. The method was immunoSEQ multiplex PCR; TCRdb's version includes in-frame clones alone and lacks a portion of them. Among about 7,900 clones listed, 65% were seen once. Treatment reported: treatment-naive control, cytoreductive nephrectomy. Sequenced here: tumor tissue, sampled from a patient whose treatment was nephrectomy without radiotherapy. The receptors stem from a woman between 70 and 85 years old with renal cell carcinoma.

The J gene is TRBJ1-2, the V gene TRBV5-6; 9 bases are a match to TRBD1. The CDR3 runs 16 residues. J was trimmed by 8 bases and V by 0 bases; bases with no gene match: 11. Germline CDR1 and CDR2: SGHDT and YYEEEE. The CDR3 DNA is TGTGCCAGCAGCTTGGAGACAGGGGGTAGATCGCGCGGCTACACCTTC. Amino acid sequence: CASSLETGGRSRGYTF.

The J gene is TRBJ2-5, the V gene TRBV5-4; D not resolved. The V gene's germline CDR1 is SGHNT and CDR2 YYREEE (reference sequence). V lost 4 bases and J lost 2, with 12 bases in between. CDR3 length: 14 amino acids. CDR3 sequence reads: CASSREVGQETQYF. DNA for the CDR3: TGTGCCAGCAGCCGAGAAGTCGGGCAAGAGACCCAGTACTTC.

This clone showed up just a few times. CDR3 sequence: CAWNNPDTIYF. The CDR3 DNA reads TGTGCCTGGAATAATCCGGACACCATATATTTT. The chain is built from TRBV30 and TRBJ1-3; D not resolved. Germline loops: CDR1 GTSNPN, CDR2 SVGIG (reference sequence). This CDR3 comprises 11 residues. The ends were cut back, 4 bases at V and 8 bases at J, with 9 bases in the middle.

This clone is termed medium-sized (0.01 to 0.1%). The sample carries other DNA sequences with the same CDR3. The CDR3 is CASSGGGRDTEAFF. CDR3 nucleotide sequence: TGTGCCAGCAGCGGGGGGGGGAGGGACACTGAAGCTTTCTTT. The chain joins TRBV7-9 to TRBJ1-1; the D gene is possibly TRBD1 (5 bases). Germline V CDR1 and CDR2: SEHNR, FQNEAQ (reference sequence). This CDR3 has 14 amino acids. V was clipped by 5 bases and J by 3 bases, with 13 bases between them.

CDR3 in DNA: TGTGCCAGCAGGGACGACAGGGTGGGCTACGAGCAGTACTTC. It encodes CASRDDRVGYEQYF. The rearrangement links TRBV7-9 to TRBJ2-7; TRBD1 agrees at 7 bases. The germline gives CDR1 SEHNR, CDR2 FQNEAQ (reference sequence). V shed 6 bases, J shed 3 bases, and the junction held 8 bases outside the gene matches. This CDR3 is built from 14 residues.

The chain recombines TRBV7-6 with TRBJ1-1, with 10 bases identical to TRBD1. V was pared by 5 bases and J by 1 base, with 4 bases of the junction left unmatched. CDR1 and CDR2 from the germline V gene are SGHVS and FNYEAQ. The CDR3 is made up of 15 amino acids. As DNA, the CDR3 is TGTGCCAGCAGCCAAAGACAGGGGGCGAACACTGAAGCTTTCTTT. As protein: CASSQRQGANTEAFF.

This chain joins TRBV30 and TRBJ1-2, with 8 bases lining up with TRBD1. Germline V gene lookup returns CDR1 GTSNPN and CDR2 SVGIG (reference sequence). CDR3 length: 15 amino acids. J was trimmed by 8 bases and V by 0 bases; bases with no gene match: 11. CDR3 in amino acids: CAWSVGLRQGTGYTF. The DNA of the CDR3 is TGTGCCTGGAGTGTAGGATTGAGACAGGGGACGGGCTACACCTTC.

The chain combines TRBV7-8 with TRBJ2-3; 12 positions match TRBD2. With 5 bases clipped from V and 5 bases from J, the junction kept 8 bases outside the gene matches. Germline V gives CDR1 SGHVS, CDR2 FQNEAQ. CDR3 length: 16 residues. The CDR3 DNA sequence: TGTGCCAGCAGCCAACAGACTAGCGGGGGTGTAGATACGCAGTATTTT. Translation gives CASSQQTSGGVDTQYF.

The genes are TRBV5-1 and TRBJ2-3; 11 bases align to TRBD2. V lost 0 bases to trimming and J lost 3 bases; unmatched junction nucleotides: 3. The CDR3 covers 16 residues. In germline, CDR1 is SGHRS, CDR2 YFSETQ. DNA of the CDR3: TGCGCCAGCAGCTTGGGAGGGACTAGCGGAACAGATACGCAGTATTTT. This sequence encodes CASSLGGTSGTDTQYF.